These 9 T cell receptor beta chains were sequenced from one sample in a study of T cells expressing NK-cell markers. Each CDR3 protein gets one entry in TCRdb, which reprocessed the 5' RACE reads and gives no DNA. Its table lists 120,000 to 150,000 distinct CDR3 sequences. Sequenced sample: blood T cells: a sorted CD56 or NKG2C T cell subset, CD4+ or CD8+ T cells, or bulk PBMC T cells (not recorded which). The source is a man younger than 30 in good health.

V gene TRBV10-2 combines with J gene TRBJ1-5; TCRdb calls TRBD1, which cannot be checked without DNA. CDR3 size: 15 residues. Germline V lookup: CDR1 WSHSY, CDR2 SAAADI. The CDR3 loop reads CASSEWGTGNQPQHF.

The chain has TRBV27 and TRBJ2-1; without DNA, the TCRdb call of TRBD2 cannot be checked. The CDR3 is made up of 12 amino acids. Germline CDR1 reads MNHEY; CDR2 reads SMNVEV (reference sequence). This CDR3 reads CASRYGSTEQFF.

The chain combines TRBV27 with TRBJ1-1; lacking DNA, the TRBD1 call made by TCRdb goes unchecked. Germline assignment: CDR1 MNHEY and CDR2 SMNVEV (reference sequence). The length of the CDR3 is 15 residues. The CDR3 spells CASRGGPNMNTEAFF.

Here the CDR3 reads CASSLNPGQHYGYTF. This chain links TRBV7-6 with TRBJ1-2; the TRBD1 assignment by TCRdb is unverifiable without DNA. Per germline, CDR1 SGHVS and CDR2 FNYEAQ. This CDR3 spans 15 amino acids.

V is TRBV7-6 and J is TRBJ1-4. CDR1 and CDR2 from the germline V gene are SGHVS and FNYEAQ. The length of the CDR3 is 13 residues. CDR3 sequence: CASSLETNEKLFF.

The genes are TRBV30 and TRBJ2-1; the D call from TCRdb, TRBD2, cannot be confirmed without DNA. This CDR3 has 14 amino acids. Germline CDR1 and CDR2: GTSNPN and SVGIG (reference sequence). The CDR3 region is CACDYRYSYNEQFF.

CDR3 residues: CASSLAHDWVSYNEQFF. The rearrangement links TRBV28 to TRBJ2-1. The germline V gene encodes CDR1 MDHEN and CDR2 SYDVKM. The CDR3 extends over 17 amino acids.

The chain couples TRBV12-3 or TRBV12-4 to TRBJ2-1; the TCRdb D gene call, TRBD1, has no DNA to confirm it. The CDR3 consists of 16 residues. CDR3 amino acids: CASSFTTGGFYNEQFF.

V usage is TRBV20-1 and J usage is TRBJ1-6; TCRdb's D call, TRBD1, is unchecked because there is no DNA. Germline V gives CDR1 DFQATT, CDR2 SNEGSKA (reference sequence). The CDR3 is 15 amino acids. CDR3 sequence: CSARDPTGRGSPLHF.